This T cell receptor (beta chain) came from a study of OX40 agonist ivuxolimab in advanced cancers. Broader study findings: Partial responders receiving 0.1-3.0 mg/kg showed among the lowest clonal expansion.

Of note for this clone: Its antigen remains unknown.

V was cut by 3 bases and J by 0 bases, with 18 bases left in between. The length of the CDR3 is 17 residues. From germline, CDR1 is ENHRY and CDR2 SYGVKD. Only in-frame clones appear in the TCRdb table, and some are missing; sequencing was by immunoSEQ multiplex PCR. Of 38,000 or so clones in the sample, 80% to 90% were seen once. This receptor was obtained from an adult with an advanced solid tumor such as melanoma, head and neck, liver or kidney cancer. This specimen consisted of CD4+ or CD8+ T cells sorted from blood, obtained in a trial of the OX40 agonist ivuxolimab. The chain has TRBV10-3 and TRBJ2-7; perhaps TRBD2 as D (5 bases). The CDR3, as DNA: TGTGCCATCAGTGATGAAGGGAGTCCCCCCTACTCCTACGAGCAGTACTTC. Translating it yields CAISDEGSPPYSYEQYF.